This T cell receptor (beta chain) is drawn from a study of cytomegalovirus exposure and HLA in healthy donors. Overall study context: Out of roughly 170 million T cells, an earlier analysis found over 100 million unique TCR beta sequences in total. The study's findings and limits: Later analysis revealed greater clonal expansion in HLA-associated TCR beta chains than in equally common others. Roughly uniform sequencing depth across donors was assumed, possibly incorrectly. Several of the most significant clusters were apparently associated with common viral pathogens in a later analysis.

As to this clone: What it binds is unknown.

The CDR3 length is 15 residues. The J segment lost 9 bases and the V segment lost 2 bases, leaving 7 bases of the junction unmatched. 13 Jbeta primers and 60 Vbeta primers were used for the PCR. TCRdb keeps only in-frame clones here, not all; method: immunoSEQ multiplex PCR. The table includes under 130,000 clones, roughly 80% detected once. The chain is built from TRBV23-1 and TRBJ1-6; 7 nucleotides agree with TRBD1. TRBV23-1 is annotated as an ORF whose role is uncertain. This clonotype originated in a man in his thirties or forties in good health and CMV-seropositive. The sample comprised PBMCs. The CDR3 here is CASSQRQGEGSPLHF. The CDR3 DNA reads TGCGCCAGCAGTCAAAGACAGGGTGAGGGTTCACCCCTCCACTTT.